The 6 T cell receptor beta chains reported below all come from one sample, sequenced in a study of cytomegalovirus exposure and HLA in healthy donors. Primers for the PCR totalled 60 Vbeta and 13 Jbeta. Method: immunoSEQ multiplex PCR; TCRdb's copy keeps in-frame clones and lacks some. The sample totals some 150,000 clones. Specimen: PBMCs. These receptors all stem from a man aged 35 to 55 in good health and CMV-seronegative.

V gene TRBV18 combines with J gene TRBJ1-5; no definite D call. Trimming removed 5 bases at V and 3 bases at J, with 11 bases between. The CDR3 loop spans 14 amino acids. Germline V CDR1 and CDR2: KGHSH, LQKENI. Here the CDR3 DNA reads TGTGCCAGCTCATCGCCAGGATACAATCAGCCCCAGCATTTT. Amino acids: CASSSPGYNQPQHF.

V gene TRBV6-1 combines with J gene TRBJ2-7, with a tentative D call TRBD2 (7 bases). Trimming left V 6 bases short and J 4 bases short, with 19 bases between. From germline, CDR1 is MNHNS and CDR2 SASEGT. There are 15 residues in the CDR3. This chain's CDR3 is CASRGWGGGLYEQYF. The CDR3 DNA is TGTGCCAGCAGGGGGTGGGGCGGGGGCCTTTACGAGCAGTACTTC.

The CDR3 protein is CASSEPVDISNTGELFF. The CDR3 region has the DNA TGTGCCAGCAGTGAACCAGTGGACATTAGCAACACCGGGGAGCTGTTTTTT. The rearrangement joins TRBV6-1 to TRBJ2-2; the D gene is possibly TRBD1 (5 bases). Germline lookup yields CDR1 MNHNS and CDR2 SASEGT. V lost 2 bases and J lost 2, with 15 bases in between. The length of the CDR3 is 17 residues.

V gene TRBV5-1 combines with J gene TRBJ1-2; no firm D call. Germline values: CDR1 SGHRS, CDR2 YFSETQ. Trimming took off 0 bases at V and 2 bases at J, with 8 bases between the two ends. The CDR3 runs to 14 residues. The CDR3 nucleotides are TGCGCCAGCAGCTTGGCCGATACAAACTATGGCTACACCTTC. Amino acids: CASSLADTNYGYTF.

The chain is built from TRBV10-3 and TRBJ1-2; 9 bases are shared with TRBD1. V lost 7 bases and J lost 6; bases outside the gene matches: 6. The CDR3 covers 13 residues. Germline CDR1 is ENHRY and CDR2 is SYGVKD. The CDR3 DNA is TGTGCCATCACCTTGGACAGGGGAGATGGCTACACCTTC. It translates to CAITLDRGDGYTF.

This chain uses TRBV4-2 with TRBJ1-1, with 8 bases that match TRBD1. The CDR3 spans 14 residues. Germline values: CDR1 LGHNA, CDR2 YNFKEQ. V lost 6 bases, J lost 1 base, and 4 bases stayed unmatched. The CDR3 reads CASRAGTGNTEAFF. CDR3 in DNA: TGTGCCAGCAGAGCCGGGACAGGGAACACTGAAGCTTTCTTT.